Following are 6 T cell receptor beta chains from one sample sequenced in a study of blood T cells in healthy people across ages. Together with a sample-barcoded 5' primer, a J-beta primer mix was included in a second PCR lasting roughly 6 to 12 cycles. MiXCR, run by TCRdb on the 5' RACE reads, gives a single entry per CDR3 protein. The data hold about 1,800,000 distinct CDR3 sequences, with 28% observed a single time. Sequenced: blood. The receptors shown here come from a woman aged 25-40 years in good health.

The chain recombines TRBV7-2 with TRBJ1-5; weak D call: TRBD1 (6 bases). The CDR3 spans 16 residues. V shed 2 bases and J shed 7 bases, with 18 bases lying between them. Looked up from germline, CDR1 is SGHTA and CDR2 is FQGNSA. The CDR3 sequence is CASSLRDMVGLQPQHF. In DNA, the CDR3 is TGTGCCAGCAGCTTAAGGGACATGGTCGGGCTCCAGCCCCAGCATTTT.

The CDR3 DNA reads TGTGCCAGCTTTCATAGCGGGAATACGCAGTATTTT. It yields the protein CASFHSGNTQYF. V is TRBV7-2 and J is TRBJ2-3, with 8 positions matching TRBD2. The ends lost 8 bases at V and 7 bases at J; junction bases unmatched: 5. CDR1 and CDR2 from the germline V gene are SGHTA and FQGNSA. This CDR3 has 12 amino acids.

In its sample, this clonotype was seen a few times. The DNA of the CDR3 is TGTGCCACCGGGACTCCCGACTATGGCTACACCTTC. This gives the protein CATGTPDYGYTF. The chain recombines TRBV24-1 with TRBJ1-2; D might be TRBD1 (5 bases). The germline gives CDR1 KGHDR, CDR2 SFDVKD. The CDR3 is made up of 12 amino acids. Trimming cost V 9 bases and J 3 bases, with 10 bases left between them.

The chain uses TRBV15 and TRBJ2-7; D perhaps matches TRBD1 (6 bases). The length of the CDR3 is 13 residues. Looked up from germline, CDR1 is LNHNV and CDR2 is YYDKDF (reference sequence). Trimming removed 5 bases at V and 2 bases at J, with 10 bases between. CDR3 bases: TGTGCCACCAGCTACAGGGACCCCTACGAGCAGTACTTC. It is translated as CATSYRDPYEQYF.

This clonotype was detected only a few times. CDR3 nucleotide sequence: TGCGCCAGCAGCTCGGACGCTGGCAGCCCTAGGTACTTC. Translating gives CASSSDAGSPRYF. The chain uses TRBV5-1 and TRBJ2-5; no clear D. Trimming left V 3 bases short and J 13 bases short, with 19 bases between. CDR1 SGHRS and CDR2 YFSETQ come from the germline V gene. This CDR3 comprises 13 residues.

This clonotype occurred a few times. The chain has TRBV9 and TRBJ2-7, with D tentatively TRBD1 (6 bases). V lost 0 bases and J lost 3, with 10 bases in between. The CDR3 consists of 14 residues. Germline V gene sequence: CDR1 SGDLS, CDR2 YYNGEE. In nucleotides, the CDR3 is TGTGCCAGCAGCGTAGGGACAGAGAACTACGAGCAGTACTTC. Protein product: CASSVGTENYEQYF.